These 22 T cell receptor beta chains were sequenced from one sample in a study of CD8 T cells in ankylosing spondylitis. Findings of the study overall: Blood of patients with ankylosing spondylitis appeared to be characterized by a TCR beta motif of about 8 highly homologous variants.

Via MiXCR, TCRdb re-called the 5' RACE reads, giving one row per CDR3 protein. The table has about 220,000 distinct CDR3 sequences, about 17% seen once. Antigens for these TCRs are unknown. Source material: blood, either unsorted or a sorted T cell fraction (not recorded which). The origin of the receptors is a male donor with ankylosing spondylitis.

This chain links TRBV6-1 with TRBJ2-3, with D perhaps TRBD2 (6 bases). V lost 8 bases, J lost 2 bases, and 14 bases lay in between. The CDR3 extends over 14 amino acids. Germline V gives CDR1 MNHNS, CDR2 SASEGT. The CDR3 loop is CASGASEPTDTQYF. As DNA, the CDR3 is TGTGCCAGCGGGGCTAGCGAGCCCACAGATACGCAGTATTTT.

On this clonotype itself: Lacking the conserved final phenylalanine or tryptophan, this CDR3 likely reflects a read error. The rearrangement links TRBV4-3 to TRBJ2-4; D uncertain. The ends were cut back, 0 bases at V and 6 bases at J, with 9 bases in the middle. Germline loops: CDR1 LGHNA, CDR2 YSLEER. The CDR3 consists of 14 residues. CDR3 coding DNA: TGCGCCAGCAGCCAAGACGGCCTGCCAAACATTCAGTACCTC. This codes for CASSQDGLPNIQYL.

This clonotype showed up just a few times. This chain connects TRBV27 to TRBJ2-1; 7 bases line up with TRBD1. The J segment lost 5 bases and the V segment lost 5 bases, leaving 6 bases of the junction unmatched. The CDR3 is 14 amino acids. Germline CDR1 reads MNHEY; CDR2 reads SMNVEV (reference sequence). The DNA of the CDR3 is TGTGCCAGCAGTCTACAGGGGACAAACAATGAGCAGTTCTTC. This encodes CASSLQGTNNEQFF.

Only a few counts were recorded for this clonotype. This chain uses TRBV9 with TRBJ1-1; the D is unclear. V dropped 0 bases and J dropped 1 base, with 4 bases sitting between them. The germline V gene encodes CDR1 SGDLS and CDR2 YYNGEE. The CDR3 consists of 13 residues. CDR3 amino acids: CASSVDGNTEAFF. CDR3 nucleotide sequence: TGTGCCAGCAGCGTAGACGGGAACACTGAAGCTTTCTTT.

This clonotype was found a few times. The chain links TRBV27 to TRBJ2-1, with 9 nucleotides matching TRBD2. The CDR3 loop spans 15 amino acids. J lost 5 bases, V lost 5 bases, and 7 bases had no gene match. The V gene's germline CDR1 is MNHEY and CDR2 SMNVEV (reference sequence). The CDR3 is CASSAAGGGNNEQFF. DNA of the CDR3: TGTGCCAGCAGTGCGGCGGGAGGGGGGAACAATGAGCAGTTCTTC.

The V gene is TRBV7-8, the J gene TRBJ2-4, with TRBD1 as a possible D gene (5 bases). V lost 5 bases and J 8 bases, leaving 22 bases between the germline ends. The V gene's germline CDR1 is SGHVS and CDR2 FQNEAQ. The CDR3 totals 16 residues. DNA of the CDR3: TGTGCCAGCAGCCCAGACTGGGCAGGGTGCGAAGACATTCAGTACTTC. Translation gives CASSPDWAGCEDIQYF.

J is TRBJ2-5 and V is TRBV27, with D tentatively TRBD1 or TRBD2 (5 bases each). The CDR3 contains 17 residues. V was pared by 7 bases and J by 5 bases, with 26 bases between. Germline lookup yields CDR1 MNHEY and CDR2 SMNVEV (reference sequence). The CDR3 sequence: CASKDSSVTIDGETQYF. The DNA of the CDR3 is TGTGCCAGCAAAGACAGCTCGGTGACTATCGATGGGGAGACCCAGTACTTC.

This chain uses TRBV7-6 with TRBJ2-2; D may be TRBD1 (6 bases). CDR1 is SGHVS and CDR2 is FNYEAQ in the germline V gene. This CDR3 spans 15 amino acids. The V and J ends lost 0 bases and 5 bases respectively, with 10 bases between them. This CDR3 reads CASSLAPQGTGELFF. In nucleotides, the CDR3 is TGTGCCAGCAGCTTAGCACCCCAGGGGACCGGGGAGCTGTTTTTT.

This clonotype showed up just a few times. V usage is TRBV3-1 and J usage is TRBJ1-5, with a possible D match to TRBD1 (5 bases). This CDR3 has 16 amino acids. V gave up 1 base and J gave up 0 bases, with 10 bases separating them. Germline values: CDR1 LGHDT, CDR2 YNNKEL (reference sequence). Here the CDR3 DNA reads TGTGCCAGCAGCCAAGGACAGAGCTATAGCAATCAGCCCCAGCATTTT. It encodes CASSQGQSYSNQPQHF.

This clonotype was seen a few times. The chain carries TRBV27 and TRBJ1-5; D is ambiguous. The CDR3 loop spans 14 amino acids. Trimming took 2 bases from V and 3 from J, leaving 8 bases between them. Germline V gene lookup returns CDR1 MNHEY and CDR2 SMNVEV (reference sequence). The CDR3 coding sequence is TGTGCCAGCAGTTTAGGTCCTTACAATCAGCCCCAGCATTTT. Residues: CASSLGPYNQPQHF.

The sample holds many counts of this clonotype. This chain joins TRBV12-3 or TRBV12-4 and TRBJ1-2; tentatively, D is TRBD1 (6 bases). CDR3 length: 16 residues. V lost 7 bases to trimming and J lost 6 bases, with 24 bases between them. Here the CDR3 DNA reads TGTGCCAGCACCCCGACGGACGGCATAAGGGGGGATGGCTACACCTTC. Translated: CASTPTDGIRGDGYTF.

The table lists this clonotype with many counts. The rearrangement joins TRBV3-2 to TRBJ2-5; TRBD1, the table's D call, was not compared with the DNA. TRBV3-2 is recorded as a pseudogene. The CDR3 totals 17 residues. CDR3 protein: CASSQDSGRGIEETQYF. The CDR3, as DNA: TGTGCCAGCAGCCAAGACTCGGGCAGGGGGATTGAAGAGACCCAGTACTTC.

This clonotype occurred a few times. The chain has TRBV27 and TRBJ2-7; D assignment may be TRBD1 or TRBD2 (7 bases each). The CDR3 covers 14 residues. Trimming cost V 5 bases and J 2 bases, with 13 bases left between them. The germline V gene encodes CDR1 MNHEY and CDR2 SMNVEV (reference sequence). CDR3 in amino acids: CASSRGDSAYEQYF. CDR3 DNA sequence: TGTGCCAGCAGTCGGGGGGACAGCGCCTACGAGCAGTACTTC.

This clonotype came up a few times. In DNA, the CDR3 is TGTGCCAGCAGCACCGGCGAATTTGGCTACACCTTC. As protein: CASSTGEFGYTF. This chain links TRBV5-6 with TRBJ1-2; D is uncertain. This CDR3 contains 12 residues. V was cut by 4 bases and J by 7 bases, with 11 bases left in between. Germline values: CDR1 SGHDT, CDR2 YYEEEE.

This chain connects TRBV29-1 to TRBJ2-1; D remains ambiguous. The CDR3 has 12 residues. V lost 5 bases and J 2 bases, leaving 7 bases between the germline ends. Germline lookup yields CDR1 SQVTM and CDR2 ANQGSEA. This chain's CDR3 is CSVWQTYNEQFF. CDR3 nucleotides: TGCAGCGTTTGGCAGACCTACAATGAGCAGTTCTTC.

This clonotype was picked up a small number of times. The chain is built from TRBV7-8 and TRBJ2-1; D might be TRBD2 (5 bases). This CDR3 has 14 amino acids. Germline V lookup: CDR1 SGHVS, CDR2 FQNEAQ. V was cut by 0 bases and J by 7 bases, with 10 bases left in between. For the CDR3, the DNA is TGTGCCAGCAGCTTAGCCCGGGGTGGTAATGAGCAGTTCTTC. This codes for CASSLARGGNEQFF.

This rearrangement joins TRBV7-2 to TRBJ2-7; 13 bases line up with TRBD2. Unmatched junction bases numbered 4, after V lost 3 bases and J lost 2 bases. CDR1 is SGHTA and CDR2 is FQGNSA in the germline V gene. CDR3 size: 16 residues. The CDR3, as DNA: TGTGCCAGCAGCTTGGGGACTAGCGGGGACGCCTACGAGCAGTACTTC. This sequence encodes CASSLGTSGDAYEQYF.

The V gene is TRBV27, the J gene TRBJ2-7; D is perhaps TRBD1 or TRBD2 (6 bases each). Trimming took 3 bases from V and 6 from J, leaving 15 bases between them. The CDR3 length is 14 residues. Germline CDR1 is MNHEY and CDR2 is SMNVEV (reference sequence). The CDR3 nucleotides are TGTGCCAGCAGTTTGGGGGGCGAGTTTCTCGAGCAGTACTTC. This translates into CASSLGGEFLEQYF.

There are a few counts of this clonotype. The DNA for the CDR3 is TGTGCCAGCAGCTTCAGTCGGGGGCCACTCCGAGGCGGGGAGCTGTTTTTT. Translation gives CASSFSRGPLRGGELFF. The chain is built from TRBV7-9 and TRBJ2-2; D possibly uses TRBD1 or TRBD2 (6 bases each). The CDR3 has 17 amino acids. The ends were cut back, 3 bases at V and 7 bases at J, with 21 bases in the middle. Germline V gene data show CDR1 as SEHNR and CDR2 as FQNEAQ (reference sequence).

The table lists this clonotype with a few counts. The chain recombines TRBV20-1 with TRBJ2-5; D possibly uses TRBD1 or TRBD2 (6 bases each). This CDR3 region has 15 residues. Germline loops: CDR1 DFQATT, CDR2 SNEGSKA (reference sequence). V was cut by 6 bases and J by 5 bases, with 22 bases left in between. CDR3 bases: TGCAGTGCCCAAACGATCGGGGGCCCCCAGGAGACCCAGTACTTC. Residues: CSAQTIGGPQETQYF.

The genes are TRBV21-1 and TRBJ1-3. TRBV21-1 is listed as a pseudogene. The CDR3 consists of 19 residues. The CDR3 DNA follows: TGTGCCAGCAGCCGCGAATGCTTGGCGACCATTGATTCTGGAAACACCATATATTTT. Translated: CASSRECLATIDSGNTIYF.

The chain uses TRBV10-3 and TRBJ2-7; D not resolved. Germline assignment: CDR1 ENHRY and CDR2 SYGVKD. V was trimmed by 3 bases and J by 7 bases, leaving 4 bases between them. This CDR3 comprises 10 residues. The CDR3 protein is CAISDTEQYF. The DNA for the CDR3 is TGTGCCATCAGTGACACGGAGCAGTACTTC.